The rows below give T cell receptor beta chains drawn from one sample of a study of OX40 agonist ivuxolimab in advanced cancers. Produced via immunoSEQ multiplex PCR; TCRdb's table is partial and in-frame only. This sample yields roughly 24,000 clones, of which roughly 85% are seen a single time; about 37% belongs to the top ten. The sample here was CD4+ or CD8+ T cells sorted from blood, taken in a trial of the OX40 agonist ivuxolimab. These receptors were taken from an adult with an advanced solid tumor such as melanoma, head and neck, liver or kidney cancer. Both conserved end residues are trimmed from each CDR3. Fields, in order: J gene, V gene, CDR3 protein.

j_gene: TRBJ2-7
v_gene: TRBV27
CDR3aa: ASSVQTGGDEQY

j_gene: TRBJ2-1
v_gene: TRBV4-2
CDR3aa: ASSQETGLAGGINNEQF

j_gene: TRBJ2-5
v_gene: TRBV6-5
CDR3aa: ASSPDHPETQY

j_gene: TRBJ2-7
v_gene: TRBV10-3
CDR3aa: AISEPLVYEQY

j_gene: TRBJ2-2
v_gene: TRBV13
CDR3aa: ASSPVTRGGFRELF

j_gene: TRBJ1-1
v_gene: TRBV5-4
CDR3aa: ASSWNTEAF

j_gene: TRBJ2-2
v_gene: TRBV7-7
CDR3aa: ASSPTRGELF

j_gene: TRBJ1-5
v_gene: TRBV7-8
CDR3aa: ASSLGRGGQPQH

j_gene: TRBJ1-1
v_gene: TRBV27
CDR3aa: ASSSTSTATEAF

j_gene: TRBJ2-2
v_gene: TRBV10-3
CDR3aa: AISTTTDRGGELF

j_gene: TRBJ2-1
v_gene: TRBV4-2
CDR3aa: ASSQVADTSYNEQF

j_gene: TRBJ2-1
v_gene: TRBV9
CDR3aa: ASSVDASGFNEQF

j_gene: TRBJ1-1
v_gene: TRBV10-3
CDR3aa: AITMGGATEAF

j_gene: TRBJ2-1
v_gene: TRBV27
CDR3aa: ASSLSASSYNEQF

j_gene: TRBJ1-6
v_gene: TRBV7-9
CDR3aa: ASGPGFAHSPLH

j_gene: TRBJ1-1
v_gene: TRBV6-5
CDR3aa: ASSYLGYGEAF

j_gene: TRBJ1-2
v_gene: TRBV28
CDR3aa: ASSTHRDNGYT

j_gene: TRBJ1-6
v_gene: TRBV7-9
CDR3aa: ASSTRVLGNSPLH

j_gene: TRBJ2-2
v_gene: TRBV15
CDR3aa: ATSRDASGELF

j_gene: TRBJ2-1
v_gene: TRBV11-2
CDR3aa: ASSFFAGFGNEQF

j_gene: TRBJ2-1
v_gene: TRBV27
CDR3aa: ASSLSAGLSTMRQF

j_gene: TRBJ1-2
v_gene: TRBV19
CDR3aa: ASRWGLGYT

j_gene: TRBJ2-1
v_gene: TRBV19
CDR3aa: ASSIGDRGVNEQF

j_gene: TRBJ1-2
v_gene: TRBV6-1
CDR3aa: AISELAGGDYGYT

j_gene: .
v_gene: TRBV4-1
CDR3aa: ASSQTGDFSYEQY

j_gene: TRBJ2-7
v_gene: TRBV6-5
CDR3aa: ASSYLARREQY

j_gene: TRBJ2-7
v_gene: TRBV4-2
CDR3aa: ASSPFWDRYEQY

j_gene: TRBJ1-1
v_gene: TRBV5-6
CDR3aa: ASSHKEGMGAEAF

j_gene: TRBJ2-6
v_gene: TRBV10-2
CDR3aa: ASRPIGTDRSGANVLT

j_gene: TRBJ2-5
v_gene: TRBV7-9
CDR3aa: ASSFSSRSPWETQY

j_gene: TRBJ2-7
v_gene: TRBV29-1
CDR3aa: SVVGRLGYEQY

j_gene: TRBJ2-1
v_gene: TRBV28
CDR3aa: ASSLAGAAGSYNEQF

j_gene: TRBJ2-7
v_gene: TRBV19
CDR3aa: ASSIVQGSYEQY

j_gene: TRBJ2-1
v_gene: TRBV4-1
CDR3aa: ASSQEEAGEDNEQF

j_gene: TRBJ2-2
v_gene: TRBV27
CDR3aa: ASSKDRPGELF

j_gene: TRBJ2-1
v_gene: TRBV4-3
CDR3aa: ASSQDPGGPGNEQF

j_gene: TRBJ2-1
v_gene: TRBV27
CDR3aa: ASSFGEMWVHDEQF

j_gene: TRBJ1-2
v_gene: TRBV9
CDR3aa: ASSVRTGYGYT

j_gene: TRBJ2-7
v_gene: TRBV4-3
CDR3aa: ASSQEPTGPTYEQY

j_gene: TRBJ2-1
v_gene: TRBV11-3
CDR3aa: ASSLDIGLAHYNEQF

j_gene: TRBJ2-5
v_gene: TRBV12-1
CDR3aa: ASGIETQY

j_gene: TRBJ2-2
v_gene: TRBV9
CDR3aa: ASSVGQNTGELF